A selection of T cell receptor beta chains follows, all from one sample in a study of blood T cell repertoires in COVID-19. The table came from immunoSEQ multiplex PCR; TCRdb's copy has only in-frame clones and leaves some out. Here the sample spans about 360,000 clones, 70% to 90% being singletons. Material: peripheral blood. The receptors here all came from a human donor in a cohort sampled during active COVID-19. CDR3s include the opening cysteine and the closing phenylalanine or tryptophan. The order of the fields is J gene, V gene, D gene, clone size, CDR3 protein, CDR3 DNA. A D gene is named only where the DNA matches it firmly. Only some rows state a clone size, as once, few, many or a class for expanded clones.

J: TRBJ2-3
V: TRBV18
D: -
size: once
CDR3: CASSPMQGSGTDTQYF
DNA: TGTGCCAGCTCACCTATGCAGGGGTCCGGCACAGATACGCAGTATTTT

J: TRBJ2-3
V: TRBV29-1
D: TRBD2
size: -
CDR3: CSVTTSGSGDTQYF
DNA: TGCAGCGTCACGACTAGCGGGAGCGGGGATACGCAGTATTTT

J: TRBJ1-2
V: TRBV18
D: TRBD1
size: -
CDR3: CASSPVDRAVLYGYTF
DNA: TGTGCCAGCTCACCGGTGGACAGGGCCGTTTTGTATGGCTACACCTTC

J: TRBJ2-7
V: TRBV9
D: -
size: few
CDR3: CASSVGGTGGYEQYF
DNA: TGTGCCAGCAGCGTAGGAGGAACAGGTGGCTACGAGCAGTACTTC

J: TRBJ1-4
V: TRBV3-1/TRBV3-2
D: -
size: -
CDR3: CASSLTVTNEKLFF
DNA: TGTGCCAGCAGCCTTACAGTCACTAATGAAAAACTGTTTTTT

J: TRBJ1-2
V: TRBV23-1
D: -
size: once
CDR3: CASSQTDPDRRNYGYTF
DNA: TGCGCCAGCAGTCAAACCGATCCGGACAGACGTAACTATGGCTACACCTTC

J: TRBJ1-4
V: TRBV23-1
D: TRBD1
size: -
CDR3: CASRPGQGQIDWDEKLFF
DNA: TGCGCCAGCAGGCCGGGACAGGGCCAAATCGACTGGGATGAAAAACTGTTTTTT

J: TRBJ2-7
V: TRBV7-3
D: TRBD1
size: -
CDR3: CASSANPGTGYEQYF
DNA: TGTGCCAGCAGCGCCAACCCCGGGACAGGGTACGAGCAGTACTTC

J: TRBJ1-1
V: TRBV2
D: TRBD1
size: -
CDR3: CASAGQGWTEAFF
DNA: TGTGCCAGCGCTGGACAGGGTTGGACTGAAGCTTTCTTT

J: TRBJ1-6
V: TRBV24-1
D: -
size: few
CDR3: CATSASYNSPLHF
DNA: TGTGCCACCAGTGCCAGTTATAATTCACCCCTCCACTTT

J: TRBJ2-5
V: TRBV5-5
D: -
size: -
CDR3: CASSLVQYQETQYF
DNA: TGTGCCAGCAGCTTGGTTCAGTATCAAGAGACCCAGTACTTC

J: TRBJ2-3
V: TRBV4-1
D: TRBD2
size: once
CDR3: CASSQDRLAGENTDTQYF
DNA: TGCGCCAGCAGCCAAGATAGACTAGCGGGGGAGAACACAGATACGCAGTATTTT

J: TRBJ2-1
V: TRBV29-1
D: -
size: -
CDR3: CSVRQGPDNEQFF
DNA: TGCAGCGTTCGGCAGGGCCCCGACAATGAGCAGTTCTTC

J: TRBJ2-1
V: TRBV7-6
D: TRBD2
size: -
CDR3: CASSLGPRGRVHEQFF
DNA: TGTGCCAGCAGCTTAGGTCCTAGAGGGAGGGTTCATGAGCAGTTCTTC

J: TRBJ2-2
V: TRBV6-5
D: -
size: -
CDR3: CASSWDSNTGELFF
DNA: TGTGCCAGCAGCTGGGACTCCAACACCGGGGAGCTGTTTTTT

J: TRBJ2-3
V: TRBV19
D: TRBD1
size: -
CDR3: CAPRTGATGTDTQYF
DNA: TGTGCCCCCAGGACAGGGGCTACCGGCACAGATACGCAGTATTTT

J: TRBJ2-7
V: TRBV3-1/TRBV3-2
D: -
size: -
CDR3: CASSQDLVGAREQYF
DNA: TGTGCCAGCAGCCAAGATTTAGTGGGGGCAAGGGAGCAGTACTTC

J: TRBJ2-4
V: TRBV5-1
D: TRBD2
size: -
CDR3: CASSSELAGIKNIQYF
DNA: TGCGCCAGCAGCTCGGAGCTAGCGGGTATCAAAAACATTCAGTACTTC

J: TRBJ1-2
V: TRBV10-3
D: TRBD1
size: -
CDR3: CATGTGTLLDGYTF
DNA: TGTGCCACTGGGACAGGAACCTTACTGGATGGCTACACCTTC

J: TRBJ2-3
V: TRBV7-2
D: -
size: -
CDR3: CASTPDPEGTQYF
DNA: TGTGCCAGCACCCCGGACCCGGAGGGTACGCAGTATTTT

J: TRBJ1-2
V: TRBV30
D: -
size: -
CDR3: CAWSVVGGGGYTF
DNA: TGTGCCTGGAGTGTTGTAGGGGGGGGTGGCTACACCTTC

J: TRBJ2-1
V: TRBV7-3
D: -
size: -
CDR3: CASSSNSNEQFF
DNA: TGTGCCAGCAGCTCCAACAGCAATGAGCAGTTCTTC

J: TRBJ2-1
V: TRBV19
D: TRBD1
size: -
CDR3: CASSAGQVVADEQFF
DNA: TGTGCCAGTAGTGCAGGACAGGTCGTTGCCGATGAGCAGTTCTTC

J: TRBJ2-3
V: TRBV9
D: TRBD1
size: -
CDR3: CASSVPHCSGQGRSSTDTQYF
DNA: TGTGCCAGCAGCGTACCCCATTGTTCGGGACAGGGCCGATCTAGCACAGATACGCAGTATTTT

J: TRBJ2-1
V: TRBV24-1
D: TRBD1
size: -
CDR3: CATLGTVNNEQFF
DNA: TGTGCCACCCTCGGGACAGTAAACAATGAGCAGTTCTTC

J: TRBJ1-1
V: TRBV9
D: TRBD1
size: once
CDR3: CASRPGQGGYTEAFF
DNA: TGTGCCAGCAGGCCTGGACAGGGCGGTTACACTGAAGCTTTCTTT

J: TRBJ2-2
V: TRBV6-5
D: -
size: -
CDR3: CATRGSGELFF
DNA: TGTGCCACCCGCGGCTCTGGGGAGCTGTTTTTT

J: TRBJ2-4
V: TRBV19
D: -
size: -
CDR3: CASRTRNIQYF
DNA: TGTGCCAGTAGAACAAGAAACATTCAGTACTTC

J: TRBJ2-7
V: TRBV12-3/TRBV12-4
D: TRBD1
size: -
CDR3: CASRGTGYEQYF
DNA: TGTGCCAGCAGAGGGACAGGCTACGAGCAGTACTTC

J: TRBJ1-1
V: TRBV5-1
D: TRBD1
size: -
CDR3: CASSPKGQVAHTEAFF
DNA: TGCGCCAGCAGCCCTAAAGGACAGGTAGCTCACACTGAAGCTTTCTTT

J: TRBJ2-2
V: TRBV5-1
D: TRBD2
size: -
CDR3: CASSRGLAGAGELFF
DNA: TGCGCCAGCAGCCGCGGACTAGCGGGAGCCGGGGAGCTGTTTTTT

J: TRBJ2-4
V: TRBV12-2
D: -
size: -
CDR3: CASRTTRGVAKNIQYF
DNA: TGTGCAAGTCGCACGACCAGGGGAGTAGCCAAAAACATTCAGTACTTC

J: TRBJ1-5
V: TRBV28
D: TRBD1
size: -
CDR3: CASSSTGRQPQHF
DNA: TGTGCCAGCAGCTCGACAGGGCGTCAGCCCCAGCATTTT

J: TRBJ2-1
V: TRBV11-3
D: TRBD2
size: once
CDR3: CASSAGGGVVDEQFF
DNA: TGTGCCAGCAGCGCCGGCGGGGGGGTCGTAGATGAGCAGTTCTTC

J: TRBJ1-1
V: TRBV5-4
D: -
size: -
CDR3: CASSSRGQRFVNVAEAFF
DNA: TGTGCCAGCAGCTCCCGAGGCCAGAGGTTCGTTAATGTAGCTGAAGCTTTCTTT

J: TRBJ2-5
V: TRBV15
D: TRBD1
size: -
CDR3: CATSRGFSGQGEETQYF
DNA: TGTGCCACCAGCAGAGGATTTTCAGGACAGGGGGAAGAGACCCAGTACTTC

J: TRBJ2-1
V: TRBV7-9
D: TRBD2
size: -
CDR3: CASSFAPQGLARQFF
DNA: TGTGCCAGCAGTTTCGCCCCACAGGGACTAGCCCGGCAGTTCTTC

J: TRBJ2-3
V: TRBV3-1/TRBV3-2
D: -
size: -
CDR3: CASSQGGGDTDTQYF
DNA: TGTGCCAGCAGCCAAGGTGGCGGAGACACAGATACGCAGTATTTT

J: TRBJ1-6
V: TRBV19
D: TRBD1
size: once
CDR3: CASGDRASPLHF
DNA: TGTGCCAGTGGGGACAGGGCTTCACCCCTCCACTTT

J: TRBJ2-2
V: TRBV2
D: TRBD1
size: -
CDR3: CASTEQGSWGELFF
DNA: TGTGCCAGCACCGAACAGGGGAGTTGGGGGGAGCTGTTTTTT

J: TRBJ2-7
V: TRBV3-1/TRBV3-2
D: -
size: -
CDR3: CASSQVRSPQSYEQYF
DNA: TGTGCCAGCAGCCAAGTCAGGTCACCACAGAGCTACGAGCAGTACTTC

J: TRBJ1-3
V: TRBV9
D: -
size: -
CDR3: CASSVGPTAGAGGNTIYF
DNA: TGTGCCAGCAGCGTAGGCCCTACTGCAGGGGCCGGTGGAAACACCATATATTTT

J: TRBJ2-5
V: TRBV18
D: -
size: -
CDR3: CASSHGQYQETQYF
DNA: TGTGCCAGCTCACACGGACAATACCAAGAGACCCAGTACTTC